The present T cell receptor (beta chain) was sequenced within a study of shared clonotypes between healthy human individuals. Trimming took 4 bases from V and 1 from J, leaving 13 bases between them. CDR1 is SGHVS, CDR2 FNYEAQ, per germline. CDR3 length equals 15 residues. The naive CD8 population came from CD45RO-negative cells selected for CCR7, without terminally differentiated effector memory CD45RA+ cells. Authors' methods: Because ImmunoSEQ provided only junction sequences with no quality scores, the filtering differed. Data came from immunoSEQ multiplex PCR; TCRdb stores just in-frame clones and leaves some out. That table gives V, J and clone size, and the DNA gave D and trimming. The sample consists of roughly 2,000,000 clones, around 93% of them appearing once. Study observations and caveats: Sequencing depth was predicted to influence how clonotypes are shared among donors. Shared clonotypes: about 5% naive CD4, roughly 3.8% naive CD8, 2% to 2.5% memory CD4, 0.4% to 0.5% memory CD8.

Concerning this clone itself: Its cognate antigen is unknown.

The sample comprised naive CD8+ T cells from PBMCs. The chain uses TRBV7-6 and TRBJ1-1; D not certain. This receptor was identified in a man aged 18 to 29 in good health. Some clones in this sample may be carry-over from other donors' samples. This CDR3 is CASSSDGGPNTEAFF. CDR3 coding DNA: TGTGCCAGCAGCTCCGACGGAGGGCCGAACACTGAAGCTTTCTTT.